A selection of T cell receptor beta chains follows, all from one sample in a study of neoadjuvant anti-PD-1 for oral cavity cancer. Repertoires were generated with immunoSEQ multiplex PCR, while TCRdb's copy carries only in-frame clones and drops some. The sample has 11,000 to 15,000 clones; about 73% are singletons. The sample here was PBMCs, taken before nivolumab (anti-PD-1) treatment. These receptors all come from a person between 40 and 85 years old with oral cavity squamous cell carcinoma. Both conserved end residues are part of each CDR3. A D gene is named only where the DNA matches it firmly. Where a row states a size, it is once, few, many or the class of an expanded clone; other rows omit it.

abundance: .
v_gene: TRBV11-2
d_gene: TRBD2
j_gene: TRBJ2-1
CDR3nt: TGTGCCAGCAGCTCCGGGACTAGCGGGGGCCTAAGCTCCTACAATGAGCAGTTCTTC
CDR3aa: CASSSGTSGGLSSYNEQFF

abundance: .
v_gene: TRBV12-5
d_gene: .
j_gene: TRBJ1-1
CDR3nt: TGTGCTAGTGGTTTTAGAGCCAACACTGAAGCTTTCTTT
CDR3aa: CASGFRANTEAFF

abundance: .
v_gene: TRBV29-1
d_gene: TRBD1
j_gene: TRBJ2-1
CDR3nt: TGCAGCGTTGAAGCGAGGGGGCGGAATGAGCAGTTCTTC
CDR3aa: CSVEARGRNEQFF

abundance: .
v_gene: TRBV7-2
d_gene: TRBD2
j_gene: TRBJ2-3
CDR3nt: TGTGCCAGCAGCCGGGCACTAGCGGGGGGGCATGGAGATACGCAGTATTTT
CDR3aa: CASSRALAGGHGDTQYF

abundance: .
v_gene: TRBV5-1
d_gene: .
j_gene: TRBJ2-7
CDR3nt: TGCGCCAGCAGCTTGATGGGGCCCCATGGTTCGGGACCCTACGAGCAGTACTTC
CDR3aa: CASSLMGPHGSGPYEQYF

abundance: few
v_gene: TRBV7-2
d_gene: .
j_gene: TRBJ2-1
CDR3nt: TGTGCCAGCAGCTTAGTACATTGGGGCAAGGGTCTTGAGCAGTTCTTC
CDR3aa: CASSLVHWGKGLEQFF

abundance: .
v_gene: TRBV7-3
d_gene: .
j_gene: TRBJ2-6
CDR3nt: TGTGCCAGCAGCTTAATAGGGAGAGGGAGCTCTGGGGCCAACGTCCTGACTTTC
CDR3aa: CASSLIGRGSSGANVLTF

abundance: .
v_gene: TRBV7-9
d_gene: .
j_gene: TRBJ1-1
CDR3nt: TGTGCCAGCAGTAAAATGGGGCAGTACGGGGTGGCTTTCTTT
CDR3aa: CASSKMGQYGVAFF

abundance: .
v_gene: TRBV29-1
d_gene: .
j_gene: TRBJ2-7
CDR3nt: TGCAGCGTTGAGGGGGGGGCCTTC
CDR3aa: CSVEGGAF

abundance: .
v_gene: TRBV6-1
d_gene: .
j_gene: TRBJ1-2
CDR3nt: TGTGCTAGCGGAGTGATAGAGGGTGGCGGCTACACCTTC
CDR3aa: CASGVIEGGGYTF

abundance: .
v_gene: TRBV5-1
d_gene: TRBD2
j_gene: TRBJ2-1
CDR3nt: TGCGCCAGCAGCCCCGGGATAGCGGGTTACAATGAGCAGTTCTTC
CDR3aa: CASSPGIAGYNEQFF

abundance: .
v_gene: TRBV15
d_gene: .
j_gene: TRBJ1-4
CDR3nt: TGTGCCACCAGCAGCTTGAATGAAAAACTGTTTTTT
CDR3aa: CATSSLNEKLFF

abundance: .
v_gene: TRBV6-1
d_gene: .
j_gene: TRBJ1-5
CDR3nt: TGTGCCAGCACTTACGGGACGGTGGATCAGCCCCAGCATTTT
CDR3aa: CASTYGTVDQPQHF

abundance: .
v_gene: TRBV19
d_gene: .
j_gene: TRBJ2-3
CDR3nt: TGTGCCAGTAGTCTCGCCGGGACGTATAGCACAGATACGCAGTATTTT
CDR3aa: CASSLAGTYSTDTQYF

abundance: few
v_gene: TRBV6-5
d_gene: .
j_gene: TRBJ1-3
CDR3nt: TGTGCCAGCAGTCGTAGCGGACAGGGAAACACCATATATTTT
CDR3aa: CASSRSGQGNTIYF

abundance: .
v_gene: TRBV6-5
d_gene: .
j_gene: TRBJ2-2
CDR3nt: TGTGCCAGCAGTTACTCGAGGGCAGGGCGCACCGGGGAGCTGTTTTTT
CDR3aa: CASSYSRAGRTGELFF

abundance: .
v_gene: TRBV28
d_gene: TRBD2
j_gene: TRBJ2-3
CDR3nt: TGTGCCAGCACCCCAGCGGGAGGGACAGATACGCAGTATTTT
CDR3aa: CASTPAGGTDTQYF

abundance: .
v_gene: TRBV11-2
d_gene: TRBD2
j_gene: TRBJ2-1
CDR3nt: TGTGCCAGCAGCCCGAAAGCGGGGTCTCTCAATGAGCAGTTCTTC
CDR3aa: CASSPKAGSLNEQFF

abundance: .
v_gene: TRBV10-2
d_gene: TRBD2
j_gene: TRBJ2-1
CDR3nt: TGCGCCAGCAGTGAGTCCGGGCTAGCGGGGGTTAACTACAATGAGCAGTTCTTC
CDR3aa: CASSESGLAGVNYNEQFF

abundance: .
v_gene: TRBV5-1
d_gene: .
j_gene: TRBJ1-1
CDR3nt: TGCGCCAGCAGCCTGGGGTCCTATGAATACACTGAAGCTTTCTTT
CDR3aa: CASSLGSYEYTEAFF

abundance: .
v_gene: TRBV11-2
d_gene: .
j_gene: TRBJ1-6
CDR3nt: TGTGCCAGCAGCGGCTCACAGCCCGGTGGTTCACCCCTCCACTTT
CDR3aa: CASSGSQPGGSPLHF

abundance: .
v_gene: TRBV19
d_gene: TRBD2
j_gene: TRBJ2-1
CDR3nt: TGTGCCAGTATTCTCGGGACTAGCGGGGACAATGAGCAGTTCTTC
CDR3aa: CASILGTSGDNEQFF

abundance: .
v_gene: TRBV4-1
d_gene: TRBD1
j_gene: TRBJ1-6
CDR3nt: TGCGCCAGCAGCCACGGGACAGGGGTTACTTCACCCCTCCACTTT
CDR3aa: CASSHGTGVTSPLHF

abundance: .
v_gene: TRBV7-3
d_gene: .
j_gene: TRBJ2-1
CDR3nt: TGTGCCAGCAGCTTGATGGGAACGAACAATGAGCAGTTCTTC
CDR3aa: CASSLMGTNNEQFF

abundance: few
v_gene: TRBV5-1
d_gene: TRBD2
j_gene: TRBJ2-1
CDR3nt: TGCGCCAGCAGCTATTACCCCGGGACTAGCGGTTACAATGAGCAGTTCTTC
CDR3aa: CASSYYPGTSGYNEQFF

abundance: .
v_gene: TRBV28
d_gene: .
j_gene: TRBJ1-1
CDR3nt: TGTGCCAGCAATACAGGGTTGAACACTGAAGCTTTCTTT
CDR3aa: CASNTGLNTEAFF